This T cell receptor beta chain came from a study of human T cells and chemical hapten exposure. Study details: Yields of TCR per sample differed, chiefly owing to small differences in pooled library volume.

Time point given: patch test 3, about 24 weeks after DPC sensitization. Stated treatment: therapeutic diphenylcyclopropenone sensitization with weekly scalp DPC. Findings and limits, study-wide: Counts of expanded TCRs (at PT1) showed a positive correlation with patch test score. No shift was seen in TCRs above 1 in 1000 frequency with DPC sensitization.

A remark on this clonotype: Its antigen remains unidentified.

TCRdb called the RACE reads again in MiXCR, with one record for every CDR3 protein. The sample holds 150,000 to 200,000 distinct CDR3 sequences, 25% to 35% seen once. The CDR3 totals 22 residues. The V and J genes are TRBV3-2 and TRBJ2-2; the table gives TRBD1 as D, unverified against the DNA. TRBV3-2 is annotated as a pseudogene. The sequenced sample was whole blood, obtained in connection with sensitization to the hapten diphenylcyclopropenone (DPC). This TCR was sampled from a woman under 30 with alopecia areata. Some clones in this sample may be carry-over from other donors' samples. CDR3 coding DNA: TGTGCCAGCAGCCAAGACACCCCGGGGACAGGGGGCGTTAAAGGACAAACCGGGGAGCTGTTTTTT. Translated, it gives CASSQDTPGTGGVKGQTGELFF.